This TCR beta chain is drawn from a study of T cell responses to AZD1222 COVID-19 vaccine (dated by TCRdb to the early 2020s). For the wider study: AZD1222 recipients given second doses at about 4 weeks or at about 12 weeks were pooled, since spike-specific TCR depth and breadth were not found to differ between the two schedules. TCR sequencing was performed for 233 trial participants, of whom roughly 200 were given two doses of AZD1222 and some 26 were given two doses of MenACWY control vaccine. Trial participants were enrolled by age into 18-55, 56-69 and 70-plus year subgroups, with roughly 150, 30 and 60 TCR-sequenced participants respectively. Paper-wide results and their limitations: Spike-specific TCR breadth and depth rose significantly after two AZD1222 doses compared with day 0 and with MenACWY recipients. Most participants were white British and females outnumbered males, and the authors suggested that clonal diversity may have been underestimated. The vaccine-associated CD4 TCRs covered the entire spike protein, and the dominant responses fell in regions 160-218 and 743-854. Epitopes outside the regions mutated in the B.1.351 and B.1.1.7 variants were reportedly recognized by nearly half of the unique spike-specific TCRs. In the small 56-69-year group, the increase in depth fell short of significance, most likely because of low power. Because no samples from the day 14 peak response were available, repertoires could be characterized only after the peak T cell response. Conclusions about previously exposed vaccinees are limited, since just 5 to 7 AZD1222 recipients were seropositive for SARS-CoV-2 at baseline.

The table lists this clone with a few counts. Its antigen remains unidentified. Base-call qualities are not available, and no considerably larger clone is one nucleotide away. From the cysteine through the phenylalanine, the CDR3 covers 10 amino acids. Only CDR3 DNA remains: 30 bases, in frame from the first base. CDR1 and CDR2 are read off the germline V gene (reference sequence) as LNHDA and SQIVND. V and J lose 6 bases and 7 bases, and a span of 6 bases separates them. Taken with the paper, the label for time point translates to: baseline before first vaccination. Vaccinee samples came from UK trials COV001 and COV002, including a single-blind randomized controlled phase 2/3 trial of AZD1222 (ChAdOx1 nCoV-19) in healthy adults. Trial participant PBMC samples were collected at day 0 and day 28 after the second dose for TCRbeta chain sequencing. The CDR3 regions of human TCRbeta chains were analyzed by immunosequencing. The study's own analysis went as follows. Repertoire TCRs were checked for matches against a reference library of SARS-CoV-2-specific TCRs that had been generated using the MIRA antigen-specificity platform. Breadth was defined as the fraction of unique TCRs that were SARS-CoV-2-associated, and depth was defined as the fraction of total T cells that were SARS-CoV-2-associated. Each spike-specific TCR was assigned to its reactive spike region and to a CD4 or CD8 class using the MIRA data. Log10-transformed breadth and depth values were compared by one-way ANOVA with Sidak's multiple comparisons tests. TCRdb obtained this table from immuneACCESS and retained in-frame rearrangements with V and J assigned. These tables miss some clones; where compared with another copy, unresolved V genes account for less than half of the shortfall, and the remainder is unexplained. V, J and clone size were drawn from that table, and D and trimming were deduced from the DNA. A total of roughly 76,000 clones appear in this sample, roughly 89% of them only once. The ten largest clones capture over 2% of the sample.

The sequence came from an adult in good health. The chain couples TRBV19 to TRBJ1-1; a tentative D call is TRBD1 (6 bases match). The sequenced sample was peripheral blood, obtained on day 0 of AZD1222 vaccination. The CDR3 region has the sequence CASRDSEAFF. The DNA sequence is TGTGCCAGTAGGGACAGTGAAGCTTTCTTT.